The 25 T cell receptor beta chains given below trace back to one sample, sequenced in a study of molecular identifiers for immune sequencing clone quantification. Using its own MiXCR run on the PCR reads, TCRdb lists one record per CDR3 protein. The sample contains some 320,000 distinct CDR3 sequences, about a fifth of which appear only once. The sample was naive CD8+ T cells from blood, with Jurkat cell RNA spiked in. Subset denoted: FACS-sorted CD8+CD4-CCR7+CD45RA+ naive T cells. These receptor sequences come from a human donor in good health. Some libraries in this study had Jurkat cell RNA spiked in.

This clonotype was seen many times. The chain is built from TRBV20-1 and TRBJ2-7, with 9 bases lining up with TRBD2. This CDR3 has 15 amino acids. The germline V gene encodes CDR1 DFQATT and CDR2 SNEGSKA (reference sequence). Trimming cost V 0 bases and J 0 bases; bases outside gene matches: 3. CDR3 residues: CSARDLAGTSYEQYF. The DNA of the CDR3 is TGCAGTGCTAGAGATCTAGCGGGGACCTCCTACGAGCAGTACTTC.

The V gene is TRBV20-1, the J gene TRBJ1-3; a weak D match, TRBD1 (5 bases). This CDR3 spans 14 amino acids. Between the trimmed V and J ends, which lost 5 bases and 6 bases, there was a span of 17 bases. The germline CDR1 and CDR2 sequences are DFQATT and SNEGSKA (reference sequence). CDR3 sequence: CSAFRRGVENTIYF. Written as DNA, the CDR3 is TGCAGTGCTTTCCGGAGGGGCGTGGAAAACACCATATATTTT.

This clonotype was seen a few times. The genes are TRBV6-5 and TRBJ2-7, with unresolved D. The CDR3 totals 16 residues. V shed 3 bases and J shed 2 bases, with 17 bases lying between them. Germline V gives CDR1 MNHEY, CDR2 SVGAGI. Here the CDR3 DNA reads TGTGCCAGCAGTTATAACTCTCGGGCAGCGACCTACGAGCAGTACTTC. Translating gives CASSYNSRAATYEQYF.

This clonotype was found many times. V is TRBV7-9 and J is TRBJ2-2; TRBD2 agrees at 9 bases. With 3 bases clipped from V and 0 bases from J, the junction kept 5 bases outside the gene matches. The CDR3 spans 17 residues. The germline CDR1 and CDR2 sequences are SEHNR and FQNEAQ (reference sequence). CDR3 residues: CASSFRAGGPNTGELFF. The CDR3 DNA is TGTGCCAGCAGCTTCAGAGCGGGAGGCCCGAACACCGGGGAGCTGTTTTTT.

In its sample, this clonotype was seen many times. This chain uses TRBV28 with TRBJ1-1, with unresolved D. Germline CDR1 is MDHEN and CDR2 is SYDVKM. The CDR3 length is 14 residues. V lost 6 bases and J lost 3, with 14 bases in between. CDR3 DNA: TGTGCCAGCAGCCGAGAGACCGACGACACTGAAGCTTTCTTT. This translates into CASSRETDDTEAFF. Full variable domain (missing parts from reference TRBV28 and TRBJ1-1): DVKVTQSSRYLVKRTGEKVFLECVQDMDHENMFWYRQDPGLGLRLIYFSYDVKMKEKGDIPEGYSVSREKKERFSLILESASTNQTSMYLCASSRETDDTEAFFGQGTRLTVV.

Concerning this clonotype: A much larger clone lies one base from this, so it may be a read error. No conserved phenylalanine or tryptophan ends this CDR3, so it is likely a read error. The chain employs TRBV20-1 and TRBJ2-3; D remains ambiguous. Per germline, CDR1 DFQATT and CDR2 SNEGSKA (reference sequence). V lost 2 bases and J lost 1, with 16 bases in between. The length of the CDR3 is 16 residues. DNA for the CDR3: TGCAGTGCTAGATCGACTTTGGCGGCACGCACAGATACGCAGTATTCT. Its protein product is CSARSTLAARTDTQYS.

At least ten counts were recorded for this clonotype. The V call is TRBV28, the J call TRBJ1-4; D not resolved. Germline values: CDR1 MDHEN, CDR2 SYDVKM. This CDR3 is built from 15 residues. Trimming cost V 4 bases and J 4 bases, with 13 bases left between them. The CDR3 is CASSSLQRLNEKLFF. The DNA of the CDR3 is TGTGCCAGCAGTTCCCTCCAAAGACTTAATGAAAAACTGTTTTTT.

V and J are TRBV7-9 and TRBJ2-7; 7 bases are shared with TRBD2. The junction had 8 bases not matched to a gene; V was cut back by 2 bases and J by 4 bases. The CDR3 is made up of 15 amino acids. Germline V gives CDR1 SEHNR, CDR2 FQNEAQ (reference sequence). The CDR3 region has the DNA TGTGCCAGCAGCTTATTTCCGGGGGGAGGGTACGAGCAGTACTTC. Translating it yields CASSLFPGGGYEQYF.

Many counts were recorded for this clonotype. V gene TRBV12-3 or TRBV12-4 combines with J gene TRBJ2-5; 9 nucleotides align to TRBD2. Trimming removed 1 base from V and 1 base from J; junction bases left unmatched: 1. The CDR3 totals 15 residues. As DNA, the CDR3 is TGTGCCAGCAGTTTAGGCGGGGGGGTCCAAGAGACCCAGTACTTC. This translates into CASSLGGGVQETQYF.

This clonotype was found many times. J is TRBJ1-3 and V is TRBV29-1; unclear D gene. The CDR3 length is 14 residues. Germline V gene sequence: CDR1 SQVTM, CDR2 ANQGSEA. Trimming removed 4 bases at V and 0 bases at J, with 10 bases between. Here the CDR3 DNA reads TGCAGCGTTGGAGAAAGTATCTCTGGAAACACCATATATTTT. Encoded protein: CSVGESISGNTIYF. The complete variable domain, with remaining parts taken from reference TRBV29-1 and TRBJ1-3, reads SAVISQKPSRDICQRGTSLTIQCQVDSQVTMMFWYRQQPGQSLTLIATANQGSEATYESGFVIDKFPISRPNLTFSTLTVSNMSPEDSSIYLCSVGESISGNTIYFGEGSWLTVV.

This clonotype was seen repeatedly, ten times or more. The rearrangement uses TRBV7-2 and TRBJ1-6, with D uncertain. Germline V gene sequence: CDR1 SGHTA, CDR2 FQGNSA. V was shortened by 2 bases and J by 5 bases, with 1 base between the two germline ends. The CDR3 spans 12 residues. CDR3 in amino acids: CASSLHNSPLHF. The DNA for the CDR3 is TGTGCCAGCAGCTTACATAATTCACCCCTCCACTTT.

This clonotype was found many times. The chain couples TRBV29-1 to TRBJ1-1, with 11 bases aligning to TRBD1. The germline V gene encodes CDR1 SQVTM and CDR2 ANQGSEA. J was trimmed by 5 bases and V by 5 bases; bases with no gene match: 7. The CDR3 spans 14 residues. The CDR3, as DNA: TGCAGCGTTCAGGACAGGGGGCTGAGTACTGAAGCTTTCTTT. It is translated as CSVQDRGLSTEAFF.

This clonotype was observed at least ten times. V and J are TRBV12-3 or TRBV12-4 and TRBJ1-2; TRBD1 matches at 9 bases. The trim removed 5 bases at V and 8 bases at J, leaving 15 bases unmatched. The CDR3 is made up of 16 amino acids. DNA of the CDR3: TGTGCCAGCAGTCGATTGGTCCCGGGACAGGGTGAGGGCTACACCTTC. Protein product: CASSRLVPGQGEGYTF.

This clonotype appeared a few times. V and J are TRBV30 and TRBJ2-1, with 7 nucleotides matching TRBD2. CDR1 and CDR2 from the germline V gene are GTSNPN and SVGIG (reference sequence). After removal of 1 base from V and 0 bases from J, the junction contained 15 bases not matched to a gene. This CDR3 is 19 amino acids long. CDR3 residues: CAWSGGGGGFVRSYNEQFF. The CDR3 coding sequence is TGTGCCTGGAGTGGGGGCGGGGGAGGGTTTGTTCGCTCCTACAATGAGCAGTTCTTC.

This clonotype came up once. One end of the junction does not line up with germline, which may come from a read error. This chain joins TRBV6-2 or TRBV6-3 and TRBJ2-3, with 10 bases that match TRBD1. This CDR3 spans 16 amino acids. Germline values: CDR1 MNHEY, CDR2 SVGEGT. In nucleotides, the CDR3 is TGTGCCAGCAGGCCAGACAGGGGGCCCTTAACAGGTACGCAGTATTTT. It yields the protein CASRPDRGPLTGTQYF.

Of note for this clonotype: A much more abundant neighbour one base away suggests this may be a read error. Because it lacks the conserved phenylalanine or tryptophan at the end, this CDR3 is likely a read error. The chain employs TRBV5-3 and TRBJ2-7; D unclear. TRBV5-3 is an ORF, with its function uncertain. The length of the CDR3 is 14 residues. Trimming shortened V by 9 bases and J by 3 bases, and 19 bases separated the two germline ends. The CDR3 reads CATVPLKLVYEQYS. CDR3 DNA: TGTGCCACCGTCCCCCTAAAGTTAGTCTACGAGCAGTACTCC.

As regards this clonotype: Germline is not matched at one junction end, which may reflect a read error. The chain's CDR3 is CACRSGPEQFF. CDR3 nucleotide sequence: TGTGCCTGCAGGTCCGGGCCCGAGCAGTTCTTC. This rearrangement joins TRBV5-4 to TRBJ2-1; D gene ambiguous. The V gene's germline CDR1 is SGHNT and CDR2 YYREEE (reference sequence). The CDR3 is made up of 11 amino acids. Based on the CDR3 plus reference TRBV5-4 and TRBJ2-1, the full variable domain is ETGVTQSPTHLIKTRGQQVTLRCSSQSGHNTVSWYQQALGQGPQFIFQYYREEENGRGNFPPRFSGLQFPNYSSELNVNALELDDSALYLCACRSGPEQFFGPGTRLTVL.

This clonotype was picked up many times. The V call is TRBV4-3, the J call TRBJ2-3, with D unresolved. Germline-derived CDR1 and CDR2 are LGHNA and YSLEER. Trimming stripped 0 bases from V and 2 bases from J, with 9 bases between. The length of the CDR3 is 15 residues. CDR3: CASSQDSEPTDTQYF. The CDR3 DNA sequence: TGCGCCAGCAGCCAAGATTCCGAGCCCACAGATACGCAGTATTTT.

Concerning this clonotype: This clone may be a read error of a much larger clone one base away. The chain uses TRBV4-1 and TRBJ2-3; 10 bases fit TRBD2. Germline values: CDR1 MGHRA, CDR2 YSYEKL. V lost 0 bases, J lost 5 bases, and 8 bases stayed unmatched. CDR3 size: 17 residues. CDR3 sequence: CASSQDSLAGDIDTQYF. CDR3 in DNA: TGCGCCAGCAGCCAAGATAGCCTAGCGGGGGACATAGATACGCAGTATTTT.

At least ten counts were recorded for this clonotype. The gene calls are TRBV24-1 and TRBJ2-3, with D maybe TRBD2 (5 bases). The CDR3 extends over 12 amino acids. Germline CDR1 is KGHDR and CDR2 is SFDVKD. The V end was cut by 3 bases, the J end by 9 bases, with 9 bases between. CDR3 loop: CATSDSGQTQYF. DNA for the CDR3: TGTGCCACCAGTGATAGCGGTCAGACGCAGTATTTT.

This clonotype appeared a few times. The chain links TRBV27 to TRBJ2-3; 7 positions match TRBD1. J lost 3 bases, V lost 5 bases, and 14 bases had no gene match. CDR3 length: 17 residues. CDR1 is MNHEY, CDR2 SMNVEV, per germline (reference sequence). This CDR3 is CASSPYPPDRSTDTQYF. The CDR3, as DNA: TGTGCCAGCAGTCCATACCCACCGGACAGGAGTACAGATACGCAGTATTTT.

The table lists this clonotype with many counts. This chain joins TRBV5-1 and TRBJ2-5; 8 nucleotides align to TRBD1. The germline CDR1 and CDR2 sequences are SGHRS and YFSETQ. CDR3 size: 14 residues. V lost 0 bases, J lost 3 bases, and 1 base stayed unmatched. As DNA, the CDR3 is TGCGCCAGCAGCTTGGAACAGGGGGAAGAGACCCAGTACTTC. It yields the protein CASSLEQGEETQYF.

This clonotype was seen repeatedly, ten times or more. This chain connects TRBV9 to TRBJ2-4; D remains ambiguous. Germline V gene sequence: CDR1 SGDLS, CDR2 YYNGEE. Trimming pared 0 bases from V and 0 bases from J, leaving 10 bases between. The CDR3 is 16 amino acids. The CDR3 sequence is CASSVEGKLAKNIQYF. CDR3 nucleotides: TGTGCCAGCAGCGTAGAAGGGAAGCTAGCCAAAAACATTCAGTACTTC. Based on the CDR3 plus reference TRBV9 and TRBJ2-4, the full variable domain is DSGVTQTPKHLITATGQRVTLRCSPRSGDLSVYWYQQSLDQGLQFLIQYYNGEERAKGNILERFSAQQFPDLHSELNLSSLELGDSALYFCASSVEGKLAKNIQYFGAGTRLSVL.

This clonotype was observed a few times. CDR3 in DNA: TGTGCCAGCAACCCCCCGTCAATGGTCGGGAATACGCAGTATTTT. Translating gives CASNPPSMVGNTQYF. This sequence joins TRBV6-2 or TRBV6-3 and TRBJ2-3, with D maybe TRBD2 (5 bases). V gave up 7 bases and J gave up 7 bases, with 21 bases separating them. This CDR3 has 15 residues. Per the germline V gene, CDR1 is MNHEY and CDR2 is SVGEGT.

A remark on this clonotype: A much bigger clone sits one base away, suggesting this may be a read error. The V gene is TRBV29-1, the J gene TRBJ2-3; no firm D call. Trimming pared 4 bases from V and 5 bases from J, leaving 16 bases between. CDR1 and CDR2 (germline): SQVTM, ANQGSEA. The CDR3 consists of 14 residues. CDR3 in DNA: TGCAGCGTTGGAGTTGGGCTAGTCGTAGATACGCAGTATTTT. Residues: CSVGVGLVVDTQYF.